This entry is about one T cell receptor beta chain. Its specificity is unknown. The entry originates in a study of vaccination effects on CD4 cells after COVID-19. In the ViraFEST assay, antigen-specific CD4+ clonotypes were identified by expansion after peptide-pool stimulation. Isolating CD4+ T cells followed roughly ten days of culture. The vaccine recipients had no prior SARS-CoV-2 infection, with negative nucleocapsid antibodies. This table comes from immunoSEQ multiplex PCR, and its TCRdb copy is limited to in-frame clones, with some not included. The sample holds about 65,000 clones, approximately 76% seen once. CDR1 and CDR2 from the germline V gene are LGHNT and FRNRAP. The length of the CDR3 is 17 residues. With V trimmed by 0 bases and J by 2 bases, 3 bases remained unmatched.

The TCR was taken from a human donor who received a COVID-19 vaccine. This specimen consisted of CD4+ T cells from PBMCs cultured with HCoV-NL63 spike peptides, obtained before COVID-19 vaccination. The chain combines TRBV12-5 with TRBJ2-6; TRBD1 matches 8 bases. The CDR3 DNA reads TGTGCTAGTGGTTTGGTAACAGGGGGTGCTGGGGCCAACGTCCTGACTTTC. Protein product: CASGLVTGGAGANVLTF. Full variable domain (outside the CDR3, taken from reference TRBV12-5 and TRBJ2-6): DARVTQTPRHKVTEMGQEVTMRCQPILGHNTVFWYRQTMMQGLELLAYFRNRAPLDDSGMPKDRFSAEMPDATLATLKIQPSEPRDSAVYFCASGLVTGGAGANVLTFGAGSRLTVL.